This TCR beta chain came from a study of blood T cells in healthy people across ages (dated by TCRdb to the mid-2010s). In the study overall: Template switching captured roughly one uniquely barcoded TCR beta cDNA molecule per two T cells in model experiments. Using deep sequencing normalized with unique cDNA molecular identifiers, the study measured how TCR beta repertoire diversity changes with age. Four age groups were formed from the donors: young (average around 15 years), middle-aged (approximately 39), aged (about 68) and long-lived (more than 75). To avoid experimental bias, donors of different ages were randomly spread across the sequencing lanes. Two additional independent replicas of 1 million unique cDNA reads from the same blood draw were analyzed for two donors (one aged 18 to 29 and one aged 80 or older).

Beyond this particular receptor, the publication reports: Donor CMV infection status was unknown, potentially confounding age-related changes in expanded clonotypes. The percentage of naive T cells measured by flow cytometry correlated strongly with observed TCR beta diversity. Total diversity estimates from one million sequenced T cells were considered lower bounds and underestimates. Compared with the aged group, more naive CD4+ T cells, fewer expanded clones and increased TCR diversity were shown by the long-lived group, suggesting age selection. As age increased, observed TCR beta diversity per million T cells dropped in a roughly linear way, and a significant reduction was already evident by age 40. Since profiling was done on bulk unsorted PBMCs, naive and antigen-experienced compartments could not be conclusively compared.

Comments on this clonotype: It lacks a known antigen. Per-nucleotide qualities are absent, and no much larger clonotype sits a single base away.

Receptor amplification or capture employed 5' RACE. Sequenced using an Illumina HiSeq 2500. A second PCR of about 7 to 12 cycles was performed with a sample-barcoded 5' primer and a J-beta primer mix. A template-switch 5' adaptor carrying 12 random nucleotides introduced a unique molecular identifier onto each TCR beta cDNA molecule. Each sample yielded at least 2.5 million CDR3-containing paired-end reads. First-strand cDNA synthesis was performed from all RNA using the Mint cDNA synthesis kit, with priming by a TRBC-specific oligonucleotide. All cDNA was treated with uracil-DNA glycosylase and then went through a first 18-cycle PCR with the universal primers M1SS and BC2_uni_R. The study's processing was this. Normalization of each sample was performed by random selection of 1 million high-quality reads, each carrying a distinct molecular identifier. Instead of being binned into consensus sequences, reads with shared molecular identifiers were discarded. MiTCR, with a Q25 quality threshold and the strictest error-elimination algorithm, was used for CDR3 identification, clonotype clustering and error correction. Lower-bound total TCR beta diversity was estimated with a nonparametric unseen species model using Euler transformation. TCRdb reprocessed the public reads (quality trimming at Q25 with fastp, clone calling with MiXCR) and kept in-frame beta chains. Every CDR3 protein is listed once, alongside the most common genes and DNA of its rows. It is TCRdb's table, rather than the study itself, that gives the V and J calls and clone size. Here the sample has hundreds of thousands of distinct CDR3 sequences; more than 40% occur a single time. Of the sample, around 21% falls within the top ten clones.

Counted from cysteine to phenylalanine, this CDR3 has 15 amino acids. The sequence is cut down to CDR3 DNA, 45 bases in frame from base 1. Relative to germline, V is 6 bases shorter and J is 4 bases shorter, with 18 bases between their ends. Systemically healthy Caucasian individuals from Russia, roughly 40 in total and aged roughly 6 to 100 years, were included as donors. Roughly 9.5 milliliters of peripheral blood were drawn from each donor into EDTA-treated Vacutainer tubes. Ficoll-Paque density-gradient centrifugation was used to isolate PBMCs, with at least 7 million per sample. Total RNA, at least 6 micrograms per sample, was extracted from PBMCs with Trizol reagent. The percentages of naive CD45RAhigh/CD27high T cells were determined by flow cytometry on a PBMC aliquot from every donor.

The sample was blood. Recombination joined TRBV12-3 or TRBV12-4 with TRBJ1-1; TRBD1 might be the D gene, on 6 matching bases. The TCR sequence derives from a man between 60 and 75 years old in good health. The CDR3: CASRPRAGAGTEAFF. The sequenced DNA: TGTGCCAGCAGACCCCGGGCAGGGGCTGGCACTGAAGCTTTCTTT.